This note documents a single TCR beta chain sequence. Its antigen remains unknown. Noted time point: blood 4 weeks post-SBRT, at nephrectomy. Treatment meaning: 15 Gy SBRT to primary tumor, nephrectomy 4 weeks later. Nephrectomy followed 15 Gy stereotactic body radiation by 4 weeks. The tumor was a clear cell renal cell carcinoma. The sample belongs to a study of radiation and T cells in renal cell carcinoma. Findings and limits, study-wide: Without pretreatment biopsies, baseline tumor clonotype presence was undetermined.

Data came from immunoSEQ multiplex PCR; TCRdb stores just in-frame clones and leaves some out. The sample holds approximately 92,000 clones, 85% seen once. This CDR3 region has 11 residues. Germline CDR1 and CDR2: SGHTS and YDEGEE. V dropped 4 bases and J dropped 7 bases, with 8 bases sitting between them. The chain carries TRBV5-8 and TRBJ1-1, with D uncertain. The sequences come from blood, collected from a patient whose treatment included radiotherapy and nephrectomy. The TCR sequence derives from a man in his forties or fifties with renal cell carcinoma. CDR3: CASSGFGEAFF. The CDR3 nucleotides are TGTGCCAGCAGCGGGTTCGGTGAAGCTTTCTTT.